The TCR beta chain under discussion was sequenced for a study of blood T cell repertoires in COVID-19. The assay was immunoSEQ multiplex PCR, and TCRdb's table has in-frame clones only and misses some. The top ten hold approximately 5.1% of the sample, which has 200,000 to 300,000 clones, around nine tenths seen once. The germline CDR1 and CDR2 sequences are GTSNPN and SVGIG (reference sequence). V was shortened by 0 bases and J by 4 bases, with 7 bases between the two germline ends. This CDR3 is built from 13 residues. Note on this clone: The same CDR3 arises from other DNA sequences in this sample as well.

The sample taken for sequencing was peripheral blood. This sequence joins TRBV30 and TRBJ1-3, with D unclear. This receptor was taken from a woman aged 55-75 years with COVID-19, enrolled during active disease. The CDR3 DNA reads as TGTGCCTGGAGTGTACGTGAGGGAAACACCATATATTTT. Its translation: CAWSVREGNTIYF.